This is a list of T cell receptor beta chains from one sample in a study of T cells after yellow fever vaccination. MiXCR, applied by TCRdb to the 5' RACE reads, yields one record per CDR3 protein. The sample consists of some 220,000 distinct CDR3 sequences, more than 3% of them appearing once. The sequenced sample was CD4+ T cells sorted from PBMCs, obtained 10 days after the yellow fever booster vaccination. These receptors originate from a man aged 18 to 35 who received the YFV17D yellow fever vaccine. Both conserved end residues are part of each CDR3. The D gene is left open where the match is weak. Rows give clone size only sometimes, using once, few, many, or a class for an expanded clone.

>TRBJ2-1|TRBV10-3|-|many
CAISQHNEQFF
TGTGCCATCAGTCAGCACAATGAGCAGTTCTTC
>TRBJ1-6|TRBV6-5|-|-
CASSPGKGRDSPLHF
TGTGCCAGCAGCCCCGGGAAAGGGAGGGATTCACCCCTCCACTTT
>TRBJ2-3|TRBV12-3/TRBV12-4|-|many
CASSLSPVSTDTQYF
TGTGCCAGCAGTTTAAGTCCCGTGAGCACAGATACGCAGTATTTT
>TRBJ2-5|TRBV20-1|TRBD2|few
CSARDFRASGGRQETQYF
TGCAGTGCTAGAGATTTCCGCGCTAGCGGGGGGAGGCAAGAGACCCAGTACTTC
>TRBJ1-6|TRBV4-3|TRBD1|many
CASSQGQGSPLHF
TGCGCCAGCAGCCAAGGACAGGGGTCACCCCTCCACTTT
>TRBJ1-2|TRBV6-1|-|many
CASSESSGGRGYTF
TGTGCCAGCAGTGAAAGTTCCGGGGGACGGGGCTACACCTTC
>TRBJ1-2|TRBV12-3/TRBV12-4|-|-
CASSPGGSGGYTF
TGTGCCAGCAGTCCGGGCGGGTCGGGTGGCTACACCTTC
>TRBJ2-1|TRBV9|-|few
CASSGSEVYNEQFF
TGTGCCAGCAGCGGGAGCGAAGTCTACAATGAGCAGTTCTTC
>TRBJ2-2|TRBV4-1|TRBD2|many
CASSRRGGVDTGELFF
TGCGCCAGCAGCCGTCGGGGGGGCGTTGACACCGGGGAGCTGTTTTTT
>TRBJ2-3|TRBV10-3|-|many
CAIRNYPTSTDTQYF
TGTGCCATCAGGAATTACCCGACGAGCACAGATACGCAGTATTTT
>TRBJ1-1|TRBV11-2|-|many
CASSLGGKYSEAFF
TGTGCCAGCAGCTTAGGGGGGAAGTACTCTGAAGCTTTCTTT
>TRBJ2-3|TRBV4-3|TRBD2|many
CASSPRTRDTQYF
TGCGCCAGCAGCCCCAGGACTAGAGATACGCAGTATTTT
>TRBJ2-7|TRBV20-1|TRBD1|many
CSAEPGQGYEQYF
TGCAGTGCGGAACCGGGACAGGGTTACGAGCAGTACTTC
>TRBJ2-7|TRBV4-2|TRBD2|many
CASRPTSGDYEQYF
TGTGCCAGCAGACCTACTAGCGGTGACTACGAGCAGTACTTC
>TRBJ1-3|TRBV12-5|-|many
CASGLEFGTIYF
TGTGCTAGTGGTTTGGAATTTGGGACCATATATTTT
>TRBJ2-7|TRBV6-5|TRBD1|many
CASSYSIPGQGAVYEQYF
TGTGCCAGCAGTTACTCGATCCCGGGACAGGGGGCTGTCTACGAGCAGTACTTC
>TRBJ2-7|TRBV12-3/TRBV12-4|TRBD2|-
CASSFRAGGNYEQYF
TGTGCCAGCAGTTTCAGGGCGGGGGGAAACTACGAGCAGTACTTC
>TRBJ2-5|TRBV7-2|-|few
CASSLDRTQTQYF
TGTGCCAGCAGCCTCGACAGGACCCAGACCCAGTACTTC
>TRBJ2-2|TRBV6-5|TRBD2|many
CASRDLPSGGITGELFF
TGTGCCAGCAGAGACCTGCCTAGCGGGGGGATCACCGGGGAGCTGTTTTTT
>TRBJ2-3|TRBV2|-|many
CASSDRGSSDTQYF
TGTGCCAGCAGTGACAGGGGATCGAGCGATACGCAGTATTTT
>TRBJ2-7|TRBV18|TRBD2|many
CASSPRGGTKPYEQYF
TGTGCCAGCTCACCACGGGGCGGGACTAAACCCTACGAGCAGTACTTC
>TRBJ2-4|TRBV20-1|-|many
CSARVGLAKNIQYF
TGCAGTGCTAGAGTGGGGTTAGCCAAAAACATTCAGTACTTC
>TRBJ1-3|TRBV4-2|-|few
CASSQAGVRAGNTIYF
TGTGCCAGCAGCCAAGCGGGGGTTAGAGCTGGAAACACCATATATTTT
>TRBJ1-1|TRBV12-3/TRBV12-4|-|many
CASRSEAGPNTEAFF
TGTGCCAGCAGGTCGGAGGCGGGACCGAACACTGAAGCTTTCTTT
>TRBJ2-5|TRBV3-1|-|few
CASSQWLEETQYF
TGTGCCAGCAGCCAATGGCTGGAAGAGACCCAGTACTTC
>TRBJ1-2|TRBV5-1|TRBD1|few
CASSIGQGVGGYTF
TGCGCCAGCAGCATTGGACAGGGCGTAGGTGGCTACACCTTC